This TCR beta chain is drawn from a study of shared clonotypes between healthy human individuals. Whole-study findings and limits: The researchers took only blood, and tissue repertoires probably look different.

The count of this clone is one. The antigen is not known. In the authors' methods: There were no quality scores in the junction-only immunoSEQ sequences, so filtering differed. Sequencing used immunoSEQ multiplex PCR; TCRdb keeps in-frame clones, though not all of them. The V and J calls and clone size come from that table; D and trimming were worked out from the DNA. The repertoire holds some 2,000,000 clones, with around 95% as singletons. Trimming cost V 5 bases and J 4 bases; bases outside gene matches: 3. The CDR3 runs 14 residues. The germline CDR1 and CDR2 sequences are SEHNR and FQNEAQ (reference sequence).

Sequenced sample: naive CD4+ T cells sorted from blood. Stated subset: CD45RA+ positively selected. The TCR comes from a man aged 18 to 29 in good health. The chain couples TRBV7-9 to TRBJ2-3; 10 bases fit TRBD1. This chain's CDR3 is CASSIGQGADTQYF. The CDR3 DNA reads TGTGCCAGCAGCATAGGACAGGGGGCAGATACGCAGTATTTT.